Listed below are T cell receptor beta chains from one sample, sequenced in a study of CD8+ T cells in alopecia areata. The assay was immunoSEQ multiplex PCR, and TCRdb's table has in-frame clones only and misses some. The sample contains over 150,000 clones, about 63% of which appear only once. The sequenced sample was CD4+ T cells sorted from blood, obtained at week 0. The receptor source for this set is a human donor with alopecia areata. CDR3s include the opening cysteine and the closing phenylalanine or tryptophan. D genes are given only for firm matches. A clone size is listed for some rows: how often the clone was seen (once, few, many), or a class if it is expanded.

-	TRBV9	TRBD1	TRBJ1-2	CASSLGGHGYTF	TGTGCCAGCAGCCTAGGGGGCCATGGCTACACCTTC
-	TRBV20-1	-	TRBJ1-4	CSAEEGTGPLW	TGCAGTGCCGAAGAGGGAACAGGACCACTTTGG
few	TRBV27	-	TRBJ2-7	CASSFGRGKGTYEQYF	TGTGCCAGCAGTTTTGGAAGGGGGAAGGGGACCTACGAGCAGTACTTC
few	TRBV29-1	TRBD2	TRBJ2-2	CSAFLPGLAGGRTGELFF	TGCAGCGCCTTTCTCCCGGGACTAGCGGGGGGGCGGACCGGGGAGCTGTTTTTT
-	TRBV6-1	-	TRBJ2-5	CASSPVGGPQETQYF	TGTGCCAGCAGTCCCGTTGGGGGCCCTCAAGAGACCCAGTACTTC
-	TRBV19	-	TRBJ1-2	CASRGANSIYGYTF	TGTGCCAGTAGAGGGGCGAACTCCATCTATGGCTACACCTTC
-	TRBV23-1	TRBD1	TRBJ2-7	CASSQSGQGCEQYF	TGCGCCAGCAGTCAATCGGGACAGGGGTGCGAGCAGTACTTC
-	TRBV27	TRBD2	TRBJ2-3	CASNLVGSGGSSGTQYF	TGTGCCAGCAACTTGGTGGGTAGCGGGGGTTCGTCGGGTACGCAGTATTTT
-	TRBV19	-	TRBJ1-5	CASSPGSASNQPQHF	TGTGCCAGTAGTCCCGGGTCGGCCAGCAATCAGCCCCAGCATTTT
-	TRBV9	-	TRBJ1-1	CASSDGMNTEAFF	TGTGCCAGCAGCGATGGCATGAACACTGAAGCTTTCTTT
-	TRBV23-1	TRBD1	TRBJ1-2	CASSQFVSDRSDGYTF	TGCGCCAGCAGTCAATTCGTCTCGGACAGGAGTGATGGCTACACCTTC
-	TRBV5-6	-	TRBJ1-2	CASSLYYTGSYGYTF	TGTGCCAGCAGCCTCTACTATACAGGGAGCTATGGCTACACCTTC
-	TRBV29-1	-	TRBJ2-5	CSGGPQSGTQYF	TGCAGCGGTGGCCCTCAATCGGGGACCCAGTACTTC
-	TRBV30	TRBD1	TRBJ2-1	CAWSKGQGVYNEQFF	TGTGCCTGGAGTAAGGGACAGGGGGTCTACAATGAGCAGTTCTTC
-	TRBV29-1	-	TRBJ2-7	CSFSRGLAYEQYF	TGCAGTTTTTCTCGGGGGCTCGCCTACGAGCAGTACTTC
few	TRBV15	-	TRBJ2-3	CATSRDGPGDTQYF	TGTGCCACCAGCAGAGATGGGCCTGGGGATACGCAGTATTTT
-	TRBV20-1	-	TRBJ2-1	CSARKGNEQFF	TGCAGTGCAAGAAAGGGCAATGAGCAGTTCTTC
-	TRBV6-5	-	TRBJ1-1	CASSYSGGTAFF	TGTGCCAGCAGTTACTCGGGGGGAACAGCTTTCTTT
-	TRBV7-2	-	TRBJ2-6	CASSGGQLTSGANVLTF	TGTGCCAGCAGCGGAGGACAGTTAACCTCTGGGGCCAACGTCCTGACTTTC
-	TRBV6-1	-	TRBJ1-3	CASSDLAGNTIYF	TGTGCCAGCAGTGATCTAGCTGGAAACACCATATATTTT
-	TRBV6-1	-	TRBJ1-2	CASRGGAGANYGYTF	TGTGCCAGCCGGGGAGGGGCAGGGGCTAACTATGGCTACACCTTC
-	TRBV14	-	TRBJ1-6	CASSQAGAKTHF	TGTGCCAGCAGCCAAGCGGGGGCCAAGACCCACTTT
once	TRBV18	-	TRBJ2-7	CASSPIPSGGGSYEQYF	TGTGCCAGCTCACCCATCCCCTCCGGGGGAGGTTCCTACGAGCAGTACTTC
-	TRBV7-9	TRBD1	TRBJ1-2	CASSLPRQGPGYGYTF	TGTGCCAGCAGCTTACCCCGACAGGGCCCAGGCTATGGCTACACCTTC
once	TRBV30	-	TRBJ2-3	CAWSHTDTQYF	TGTGCCTGGAGCCACACAGATACGCAGTATTTT
-	TRBV13	TRBD2	TRBJ2-7	CASSLRRLAGGLYEQYF	TGTGCCAGCAGCTTACGGAGACTAGCGGGGGGACTCTACGAGCAGTACTTC
-	TRBV29-1	-	TRBJ1-1	CSGTRAANTEAFF	TGCAGCGGTACGAGGGCCGCGAACACTGAAGCTTTCTTT
-	TRBV5-1	TRBD1	TRBJ2-7	CASSPHGTGDDEQYF	TGCGCCAGCAGCCCACATGGGACAGGGGACGACGAGCAGTACTTC
few	TRBV29-1	-	TRBJ1-2	CSVEDGQGFLIGNYGYTF	TGCAGCGTTGAAGATGGGCAAGGGTTTCTTATTGGCAACTATGGCTACACCTTC
-	TRBV5-1	TRBD1	TRBJ2-6	CASSAQGQGSGANVLTF	TGCGCCAGCAGCGCCCAAGGACAGGGGTCTGGGGCCAACGTCCTGACTTTC
-	TRBV9	-	TRBJ2-3	CASSVGAGAFQNTDTQYF	TGTGCCAGCAGCGTAGGGGCGGGGGCGTTCCAAAACACAGATACGCAGTATTTT
many	TRBV9	-	TRBJ1-2	CASSPIVGYDGYTF	TGTGCCAGCAGCCCGATTGTGGGGTACGATGGCTACACCTTC
-	TRBV4-3	-	TRBJ2-5	CASSQAGGETQYF	TGCGCCAGCAGCCAAGCAGGGGGGGAGACCCAGTACTTC
few	TRBV29-1	-	TRBJ2-3	CSVERLLAPDTQYF	TGCAGCGTTGAAAGGTTATTAGCTCCAGATACGCAGTATTTT
-	TRBV7-9	-	TRBJ2-6	CASSNLDSSGANVLTF	TGTGCCAGCAGCAACCTGGACAGCTCTGGGGCCAACGTCCTGACTTTC
-	TRBV7-9	TRBD1	TRBJ1-5	CASSRTGNSNQPQHF	TGTGCCAGCAGCCGGACAGGGAACAGCAATCAGCCCCAGCATTTT
-	TRBV4-1	-	TRBJ1-2	CASSQVLSAWGYTF	TGCGCCAGCAGCCAAGTCCTCTCGGCCTGGGGCTACACCTTC
-	TRBV29-1	-	TRBJ2-7	CSVRASVHEQYF	TGCAGCGTGAGGGCTAGCGTCCACGAGCAGTACTTC
-	TRBV11-2	-	TRBJ2-7	CASSREAGFYEQYF	TGTGCCAGCAGCCGCGAGGCAGGGTTCTACGAGCAGTACTTC
-	TRBV15	TRBD1	TRBJ2-7	CATSRNIGTGGLTEQYF	TGTGCCACCAGCAGAAATATCGGGACAGGGGGCCTCACCGAGCAGTACTTC
-	TRBV9	TRBD2	TRBJ2-3	CASSPGTSRPSTDTQYF	TGTGCCAGCAGCCCGGGGACTAGCCGGCCTAGCACAGATACGCAGTATTTT
-	TRBV29-1	-	TRBJ2-1	CRAWEGNEQFF	TGCAGAGCCTGGGAAGGCAATGAGCAGTTCTTC
once	TRBV7-2	-	TRBJ1-5	CASSLGNDQPQHF	TGTGCCAGCAGCTTAGGCAACGATCAGCCCCAGCATTTT
-	TRBV2	-	TRBJ2-7	CASSGDIPYEQYF	TGTGCCAGCAGTGGGGACATCCCCTACGAGCAGTACTTC
-	TRBV2	TRBD1	TRBJ1-5	CASSTGQGTHSNQPQHF	TGTGCCAGCAGTACGGGACAGGGGACCCATAGCAATCAGCCCCAGCATTTT
-	TRBV7-9	-	TRBJ1-1	CASSSDTEAFF	TGTGCCAGCAGTTCGGACACTGAAGCTTTCTTT
few	TRBV10-3	TRBD1	TRBJ2-7	CAVSGQGRSYEQYF	TGTGCCGTCTCGGGACAGGGAAGGTCCTACGAGCAGTACTTC
few	TRBV2	-	TRBJ1-2	CASSEAGQGTYGYTF	TGTGCCAGCAGTGAAGCAGGCCAGGGCACTTATGGCTACACCTTC
-	TRBV29-1	-	TRBJ1-1	CSVETSKGTEAFF	TGCAGCGTTGAGACTTCGAAAGGGACTGAAGCTTTCTTT
-	TRBV7-6	-	TRBJ2-1	CASSILDGNNEQFF	TGTGCCAGCAGCATTCTCGACGGAAACAATGAGCAGTTCTTC